The 5 T cell receptor beta chains presented below share a single source sample, sequenced in a study of cytomegalovirus exposure and HLA in healthy donors (dated by TCRdb to about 2017). Library preparation used the immunoSEQ multiplex PCR assay. For the multiplex PCR, a mixture combining 60 forward primers for TCR Vbeta segments and 13 reverse primers for TCR Jbeta segments was used. Here the immuneACCESS table is served through TCRdb, limited to in-frame sequences with V and J called. Missing clones are a known gap in these copies; in checked studies unresolved V genes cover under half, and the rest lacks a known reason. The sample table contains about 120,000 clones; only one count was recorded for around 78% of them. 2.5% to 3.5% of the sample lies in the top ten. Sequencing input: PBMCs. The source is a woman aged 30 to 39 in good health and CMV-seropositive.

The chain couples TRBV5-6 to TRBJ2-7; TRBD1 matches 7 bases. Unmatched junction bases numbered 8, after V lost 3 bases and J lost 2 bases. The germline V gene has CDR1 SGHDT and CDR2 YYEEEE. The CDR3 covers 15 residues. The CDR3 nucleotides are TGTGCCAGCAGCTCGACGACAGGGAGAGCCTACGAGCAGTACTTC. As protein: CASSSTTGRAYEQYF.

Here the CDR3 DNA reads TGTGCCAGCAGCGTAGGCCCGAGGGCGGGCTATGGCTACACCTTC. Its protein is CASSVGPRAGYGYTF. The chain links TRBV9 to TRBJ1-2; D gene ambiguous. The germline V and J ends were trimmed by 0 bases and 4 bases, with 13 bases remaining between them. The CDR3 has 15 amino acids. Germline CDR1 and CDR2: SGDLS and YYNGEE. Full variable domain (missing parts from reference TRBV9 and TRBJ1-2): DSGVTQTPKHLITATGQRVTLRCSPRSGDLSVYWYQQSLDQGLQFLIQYYNGEERAKGNILERFSAQQFPDLHSELNLSSLELGDSALYFCASSVGPRAGYGYTFGSGTRLTVV.

This clone was observed a handful of times. This chain joins TRBV5-1 and TRBJ2-1; 14 bases fit TRBD2. Germline V gene sequence: CDR1 SGHRS, CDR2 YFSETQ. This CDR3 has 16 amino acids. With V trimmed by 3 bases and J by 5 bases, 4 bases remained unmatched. The CDR3 sequence is CASSSGLAGGNNEQFF. The DNA of the CDR3 is TGCGCCAGCAGCTCAGGACTAGCGGGGGGCAACAATGAGCAGTTCTTC.

This chain links TRBV11-2 with TRBJ2-7, with 9 bases identical to TRBD1. The CDR3 totals 15 residues. J lost 2 bases, V lost 4 bases, and 6 bases had no gene match. Germline assignment: CDR1 SGHAT and CDR2 FQNNGV. CDR3 in amino acids: CASSSIRDRAYEQYF. DNA of the CDR3: TGTGCCAGCAGCTCGATCCGGGACAGGGCCTACGAGCAGTACTTC.

The J gene is TRBJ2-7, the V gene TRBV5-1; D is possibly TRBD2 (5 bases). The CDR3 runs 15 residues. CDR1 and CDR2 from the germline V gene are SGHRS and YFSETQ. Trimming stripped 1 base from V and 4 bases from J, with 15 bases between. Here the CDR3 reads CASSLSPLPGYEQYF. CDR3 DNA: TGCGCCAGCAGCTTGTCCCCCCTACCGGGGTACGAGCAGTACTTC.